This paragraph covers one TCR beta chain sequence. Its antigen is not known. This specimen comes from a study of OX40 agonist ivuxolimab in advanced cancers. Turning to the study itself: Those enrolled were around 87% male, with a mean age of around 55 years and ages from roughly 23 to 79. Study-level findings and limits: Relative to CD4+, CD8+ T cells held more expanded clones on average.

Libraries were prepared by immunoSEQ multiplex PCR; TCRdb keeps only in-frame clonotypes and omits some of them. The sample has around 77,000 clones; roughly 92% are singletons. The cohort excluded patients with autoimmune disease history or systemic immunosuppression. The input for sequencing was CD4+ or CD8+ T cells sorted from blood, taken in a trial of the OX40 agonist ivuxolimab. The receptor was isolated from an adult with an advanced solid tumor such as melanoma, head and neck, liver or kidney cancer.

As DNA, the CDR3 is TGTGCCAGCAGTACCGGTTTAGCCTATGGCTACACCTTC. It translates to CASSTGLAYGYTF. This chain joins TRBV6-6 and TRBJ1-2; D remains unclear. V dropped 5 bases and J dropped 4 bases, with 11 bases sitting between them. The CDR3 is made up of 13 amino acids. CDR1 and CDR2 (germline): MNHNY, SVGAGI (reference sequence).